A selection of T cell receptor beta chains follows, all from one sample in a study of somatic mutations in cytotoxic T cells in rheumatoid arthritis. Generated by immunoSEQ multiplex PCR, the TCRdb table keeps only in-frame clones and is missing some. The table includes under 20,000 clones, around three quarters detected once. Sequencing was done on a sample of CD8+ T cells sorted from blood. These TCRs come from an adult with rheumatoid arthritis. The CDR3 runs from the conserved cysteine through the conserved F or W. The D gene is left open where the match is weak. Rows may omit the clone size; those that give it use once, few, many or a size class.

-	TRBV4-1	TRBJ2-1	-	TGCGCCAGCAGCCAAAGGGGGAGAAATGAGCAGTTCTTC	CASSQRGRNEQFF
-	TRBV13	TRBJ2-7	-	TGTGCCAGCAGCTCCGGGGTCCTGACCTCCTACGAGCAGTACTTC	CASSSGVLTSYEQYF
-	TRBV7-9	TRBJ2-7	-	TGTGCCAGCAGCTCCACCTACGAGCAGTACTTC	CASSSTYEQYF
-	TRBV30	TRBJ2-5	TRBD1	TGTGCCGGAACGACAGGGGGATTTGCGACCCAGTACTTC	CAGTTGGFATQYF
-	TRBV13	TRBJ1-2	-	TGTGCCAGCAGCGCCGGGAGGGCCTATGGCTACACCTTC	CASSAGRAYGYTF
few	TRBV30	TRBJ2-7	-	TGTGCCTGGAGGATCTCCTACGAGCAGTACTTC	CAWRISYEQYF
-	TRBV11-2	TRBJ2-3	-	TGTGCCAGCAGCTTAGGTGCAGATACGCAGTATTTT	CASSLGADTQYF
-	TRBV9	TRBJ2-5	-	TGTGCCAGCAGCCCCTCTGGAGGGTCAGAGACCCAGTACTTC	CASSPSGGSETQYF
-	TRBV5-6	TRBJ1-2	-	TGTGCCAGCAGCTTGGGGCGGATCTATGGCTACACCTTC	CASSLGRIYGYTF
-	TRBV19	TRBJ2-1	-	TGTGCCAGTAGCTCAAGTATCGGCTCCTACAATGAGCAGTTCTTC	CASSSSIGSYNEQFF
-	TRBV27	TRBJ2-7	-	TGTGCCAGCAGCCAAACAGAGCTGTACGAGCAGTACTTC	CASSQTELYEQYF
few	TRBV5-8	TRBJ1-1	-	TGTGCCAGCAGCTTTACAGTGAACACTGAAGCTTTCTTT	CASSFTVNTEAFF
once	TRBV2	TRBJ2-1	TRBD2	TGTGCCAGCAGCTTTCCGGGACTAGCGGGGTCTGAGCAGTTCTTC	CASSFPGLAGSEQFF
-	TRBV19	TRBJ1-6	-	TGTGCCAGTAGTATCTCCCAACTGGGAGGCTCACCCCTCCACTTT	CASSISQLGGSPLHF
-	TRBV9	TRBJ2-2	-	TGTGCCAGCAGCGTAGTATCCTTAACGAACACCGGGGAGCTGTTTTTT	CASSVVSLTNTGELFF
once	TRBV7-8	TRBJ2-4	-	TGTGCCAGCAGCTTATCCCTAGACCTAGCCAAAAACATTCAGTACTTC	CASSLSLDLAKNIQYF
-	TRBV4-2	TRBJ2-7	-	TGTGCCAGCAGTCCCGGCAGGGGTCCCTCCTACGAGCAGTACTTC	CASSPGRGPSYEQYF
few	TRBV7-9	TRBJ2-5	-	TGTGCCAGCAGCGGCCAAAGCCGAGAGACCCAGTACTTC	CASSGQSRETQYF
-	TRBV27	TRBJ1-1	-	TGTGCCAGCAGTTCCTCAGGGGTTGAAGCTTTCTTT	CASSSSGVEAFF
-	TRBV19	TRBJ2-1	TRBD1	TGTGCCAGTAGTAGGACAGGCTACAATGAGCAGTTCTTC	CASSRTGYNEQFF
-	TRBV11-3	TRBJ2-7	-	TGTGCCAGCAGCAATCCCGAGGAAGAGCAGTACTTC	CASSNPEEEQYF
-	TRBV27	TRBJ2-7	TRBD1	TGTGCCAGCCGCCACAAAGGACAGGCCTACGAGCAGTACTTC	CASRHKGQAYEQYF
-	TRBV19	TRBJ2-1	-	TGTGCCAGTAGTGGATCCTCCTACAATGAGCAGTTCTTC	CASSGSSYNEQFF
-	TRBV27	TRBJ2-1	-	TGTGCCATCGGGGGCCCCGCGGGGGATGAGCAGTTCTTC	CAIGGPAGDEQFF
-	TRBV25-1	TRBJ1-5	-	TGTGCCAAAAATCAGCCCCAGCATTTT	CAKNQPQHF
-	TRBV6-5	TRBJ2-1	TRBD2	TGTGCCAGCAGTTACACAGCCAAGCGGGGACGTGAGGAGCAGTTCTTC	CASSYTAKRGREEQFF
-	TRBV30	TRBJ2-7	-	TGTGCCTGGAGTCAGGCAGGGGTTTTCCCCTACGAGCAGTACTTC	CAWSQAGVFPYEQYF
-	TRBV6-5	TRBJ1-2	-	TGTGCCAGCAGTCTCGGACAGCTCCAGGAGGGCTACACCTTC	CASSLGQLQEGYTF
-	TRBV5-1	TRBJ2-1	-	TGCGCCAGCAGCTGGACGAGGAGCCTGGTGACCAATGAGCAGTTCTTC	CASSWTRSLVTNEQFF
-	TRBV15	TRBJ2-5	-	TGTGCCACCAGCAGAGAGGGCTTTATCCTCGGGGAGACCCAGTACTTC	CATSREGFILGETQYF
once	TRBV7-9	TRBJ2-3	-	TGTGCCAGCGACAGGAGCACAGATACGCAGTATTTT	CASDRSTDTQYF
-	TRBV9	TRBJ2-3	-	TGTGCCAGCAGCGTAGACAACGGGGGTACCACAGATACGCAGTATTTT	CASSVDNGGTTDTQYF
-	TRBV13	TRBJ2-5	-	TGTGCCAGCAGCAACCAAGAGACCCAGTACTTC	CASSNQETQYF
-	TRBV5-1	TRBJ2-7	-	TGCGCCAGCAGCTTGGAGGGGGGACGATACGAGCAGTACTTC	CASSLEGGRYEQYF
-	TRBV7-9	TRBJ2-3	-	TGTGCCAGCAGCTTCGGTAGCGAGGGCATGGCCACAGATACGCAGTATTTT	CASSFGSEGMATDTQYF
few	TRBV7-9	TRBJ1-1	-	TGTGCCAGCAGCTCCATCTGGGGGGCCACGAACACTGAAGCTTTCTTT	CASSSIWGATNTEAFF
-	TRBV6-1	TRBJ1-2	-	TGTGCCAGCAGTCCCCCGGGAAAAGTCCTCTATGGCTACACCTTC	CASSPPGKVLYGYTF
-	TRBV21-1	TRBJ1-5	-	TGTGCCAGCAGCAAAGGTCGACAGGGTCATCAGCCCCAGCATTTT	CASSKGRQGHQPQHF
few	TRBV2	TRBJ2-7	-	TGTGCCAGCAAAATTTCAGAGTCCTACGAGCAGTACTTC	CASKISESYEQYF
-	TRBV11-2	TRBJ2-5	-	TGTGCCAGCAGCCTCCTCCGGGGAGAGACCCAGTACTTC	CASSLLRGETQYF
-	TRBV7-2	TRBJ2-5	-	TGTGCCAGCAGCTTAAACCGGGTGGGAGAGACCCAGTACTTC	CASSLNRVGETQYF
-	TRBV7-3	TRBJ2-5	-	TGTGCCAGCAGCTTACGGGCTAGCGTTGGGGAGACCCAGTACTTC	CASSLRASVGETQYF
once	TRBV6-1	TRBJ1-6	-	TGTGCCAGCAGTGAACCTCGACAGCCTGAGGGGTATAATTCACCCCTCCACTTT	CASSEPRQPEGYNSPLHF
-	TRBV14	TRBJ2-3	-	TGTGCCAGCAGCCAATCTGTCCTCTTACCCACAGATACGCAGTATTTT	CASSQSVLLPTDTQYF
-	TRBV27	TRBJ2-3	TRBD1	TGTGCCAGCAGTCTCACAGGGGGCGGCACAGATACGCAGTATTTT	CASSLTGGGTDTQYF
-	TRBV7-2	TRBJ1-2	TRBD1	TGTGCCAGCAGCTTAAGGGACAGGGGGCTTGACTATGGCTACACCTTC	CASSLRDRGLDYGYTF
-	TRBV10-1	TRBJ2-7	-	TGCGCCAGCAGTTTGCACCAGGGAGTTAGCTCCTACGAGCAGTACTTC	CASSLHQGVSSYEQYF
-	TRBV7-9	TRBJ2-3	-	TGTGCCAGCAGCCAAGCGGAGGGCACAGATACGCAGTATTTT	CASSQAEGTDTQYF
-	TRBV19	TRBJ2-7	-	TGTGCCAGTAGTGCCTGGCTTGGGGACGAGCAGTACTTC	CASSAWLGDEQYF
-	TRBV4-1	TRBJ2-7	-	TGCGCCAGCAGCCCGGAGGGCAGGGTCTACGAGCAGTACTTC	CASSPEGRVYEQYF
-	TRBV5-1	TRBJ2-2	-	TGCGCCAGCAGCGGCGGGACGTACACCGGGGAGCTGTTTTTT	CASSGGTYTGELFF
-	TRBV7-9	TRBJ2-5	TRBD2	TGTGCCAGCAGCTTAGTTGGACGCGCGGGGGGATTTGAGACCCAGTACTTC	CASSLVGRAGGFETQYF
-	TRBV5-6	TRBJ2-7	-	TGTGCCAGCAGCTCACCTCGGGACACCGTAAGCTCCTACGAGCAGTACTTC	CASSSPRDTVSSYEQYF